The 21 T cell receptor beta chains given below trace back to one sample, sequenced in a study of T cells in Graves' hyperthyroidism and ophthalmopathy (dated by TCRdb to between 2018 and 2021). Receptor libraries were prepared by multiplex PCR. The instrument was an Illumina HiSeq 2000. The TCR beta CDR3 regions were amplified from the RNA transcripts. The TCR CDR3 was subjected to a first round of RT-PCR using the HTBI primer set and the Qiagen OneStep RT-PCR kit. Clones were called with MiXCR by TCRdb after fastp trimmed the public reads at Q25, and only in-frame beta chains were retained. CDR3 protein sequences are deduplicated, and each keeps its most common genes and DNA. The sample profile shows more than 550,000 distinct CDR3 sequences; around 19% of them were found once. In total, the top ten clones hold around 17% of the sample. Sequencing input: blood. Receptor source: a woman aged 45-65 years with Graves' hyperthyroidism that later progressed to Graves' ophthalmopathy.

V is TRBV10-3 and J is TRBJ1-6; D is undetermined. Trimming took 4 bases from V and 7 from J, leaving 5 bases between them. The CDR3 sequence is 12 residues long. Germline V gene lookup returns CDR1 ENHRY and CDR2 SYGVKD. The CDR3 protein is CAISGSNSPLHF. The DNA of the CDR3 is TGTGCCATCAGTGGTTCCAATTCACCCCTCCACTTT.

This clonotype was observed many times. The chain employs TRBV19 and TRBJ1-1, with D possibly matching TRBD1 (6 bases). The CDR3 has 13 amino acids. Germline-derived CDR1 and CDR2 are LNHDA and SQIVND (reference sequence). Trimming cost V 7 bases and J 4 bases, with 13 bases left between them. The CDR3 spells CASTPDSSTEAFF. The CDR3 coding sequence is TGTGCCAGTACCCCGGACAGTTCCACTGAAGCTTTCTTT. The full variable domain, its missing parts supplied by reference TRBV19 and TRBJ1-1, is DGGITQSPKYLFRKEGQNVTLSCEQNLNHDAMYWYRQDPGQGLRLIYYSQIVNDFQKGDIAEGYSVSREKKESFPLTVTSAQKNPTAFYLCASTPDSSTEAFFGQGTRLTVV.

This clonotype was observed a handful of times. The chain is built from TRBV18 and TRBJ1-2; possibly TRBD1 for D (6 bases). CDR1 KGHSH and CDR2 LQKENI come from the germline V gene. V was pared by 3 bases and J by 4 bases, with 15 bases between. This CDR3 region has 15 residues. The CDR3, as DNA: TGTGCCAGCTCACCCCCCGCGGGGGCGGGCTATGGCTACACCTTC. It specifies CASSPPAGAGYGYTF.

In its sample, this clonotype was seen many times. V usage is TRBV6-1 and J usage is TRBJ2-1, with TRBD1 as a possible D gene (6 bases). Germline V gives CDR1 MNHNS, CDR2 SASEGT. This CDR3 has 16 residues. V was trimmed by 5 bases and J by 2 bases, leaving 16 bases between them. CDR3 sequence reads: CASSSPGTHPYNEQFF. CDR3 nucleotides: TGTGCCAGCAGTTCCCCCGGGACACACCCCTACAATGAGCAGTTCTTC.

This clonotype was counted between two and nine times. The V and J genes are TRBV12-3 or TRBV12-4 and TRBJ1-3, with D unclear. The CDR3 covers 15 residues. V was trimmed by 3 bases and J by 0 bases, leaving 9 bases between them. DNA for the CDR3: TGTGCCAGCAGTTTTATCCCGGTCTCTGGAAACACCATATATTTT. Translated, it gives CASSFIPVSGNTIYF.

This clonotype was found many times. V and J are TRBV18 and TRBJ2-1; 10 nucleotides match TRBD2. J gave up 9 bases and V 5 bases, and 16 bases lay outside the gene matches. Germline V lookup: CDR1 KGHSH, CDR2 LQKENI. The CDR3 totals 17 residues. CDR3 amino acids: CASSAPLAGAGGAEQFF. The CDR3 bases are TGTGCCAGCTCAGCGCCGCTAGCGGGGGCAGGGGGCGCTGAGCAGTTCTTC.

The sample holds a few counts of this clonotype. The chain is built from TRBV7-9 and TRBJ1-2, with D possibly being TRBD1 (5 bases). The CDR3 length is 15 residues. In germline, CDR1 is SEHNR, CDR2 FQNEAQ (reference sequence). V lost 4 bases and J lost 6, with 18 bases in between. CDR3 nucleotide sequence: TGTGCCAGCAGCTCCCCCGGGACGGAGACGGATGGCTACACCTTC. As protein: CASSSPGTETDGYTF.

This chain connects TRBV19 to TRBJ2-1, with D perhaps matching TRBD1 or TRBD2 (5 bases each). V gave up 6 bases and J gave up 8 bases, with 17 bases separating them. CDR1 is LNHDA and CDR2 is SQIVND in the germline V gene (reference sequence). This CDR3 has 14 residues. The chain's CDR3 is CASRTNEGRHEQFF. Written as DNA, the CDR3 is TGTGCCAGTAGGACAAACGAGGGGCGGCATGAGCAGTTCTTC. The whole variable domain, filled in from reference TRBV19 and TRBJ2-1, reads DGGITQSPKYLFRKEGQNVTLSCEQNLNHDAMYWYRQDPGQGLRLIYYSQIVNDFQKGDIAEGYSVSREKKESFPLTVTSAQKNPTAFYLCASRTNEGRHEQFFGPGTRLTVL.

This clonotype has only a few counts. The chain employs TRBV7-9 and TRBJ1-1; D not resolved. Looked up from germline, CDR1 is SEHNR and CDR2 is FQNEAQ (reference sequence). This CDR3 comprises 15 residues. Trimming shortened V by 7 bases and J by 1 base, and 16 bases separated the two germline ends. CDR3 nucleotides: TGTGCCAGCAACATGCCGGGGAACCCGAACACTGAAGCTTTCTTT. This encodes CASNMPGNPNTEAFF.

This clonotype was recorded at least ten times. This chain joins TRBV14 and TRBJ1-2; D perhaps matches TRBD1 (6 bases). The germline V gene has CDR1 SGHDN and CDR2 FVKESK. This CDR3 comprises 14 residues. Deletions cut 1 base from V and 4 bases from J, with 10 bases between. The CDR3 bases are TGTGCCAGCAGCCAAGCTCGGACAGCCTATGGCTACACCTTC. Translated: CASSQARTAYGYTF.

This clonotype was detected ten times or more. V gene TRBV10-3 combines with J gene TRBJ2-2; TRBD1 matches 7 bases. The CDR3 is 16 residues long. The V segment lost 6 bases and the J segment 3 bases; nucleotides outside the gene matches: 10. CDR1 and CDR2 (germline): ENHRY, SYGVKD. DNA for the CDR3: TGTGCCATCAGAAAAACAGGGGTTAAAGACACCGGGGAGCTGTTTTTT. It specifies CAIRKTGVKDTGELFF.

This clonotype was seen repeatedly, ten times or more. This sequence joins TRBV30 and TRBJ2-1; no definite D call. From germline, CDR1 is GTSNPN and CDR2 SVGIG (reference sequence). This CDR3 contains 13 residues. Trimming removed 5 bases from V and 0 bases from J, with 8 bases in between. The CDR3 sequence is CAWVGSSYNEQFF. In DNA form, the CDR3 reads TGTGCCTGGGTGGGAAGCTCCTACAATGAGCAGTTCTTC.

This clonotype was observed at least ten times. V usage is TRBV30 and J usage is TRBJ1-4, with 8 bases fitting TRBD1. The length of the CDR3 is 17 residues. Germline values: CDR1 GTSNPN, CDR2 SVGIG (reference sequence). The V gene end was trimmed by 7 bases and the J gene end by 0 bases; junction bases not matched to a gene: 13. DNA for the CDR3: TGTGCCTCGAGGATTGGGACAGGTCGTGCAACTAATGAAAAACTGTTTTTT. This encodes CASRIGTGRATNEKLFF.

There are many counts of this clonotype. V is TRBV6-1 and J is TRBJ1-1; the D is unclear. The CDR3 sequence is 11 residues long. The germline V and J ends were trimmed by 7 bases and 1 base, with 4 bases remaining between them. CDR1 and CDR2 from the germline V gene are MNHNS and SASEGT. CDR3 residues: CASNTNTEAFF. CDR3 coding DNA: TGTGCCAGCAACACGAACACTGAAGCTTTCTTT.

The chain couples TRBV9 to TRBJ2-2; D may be TRBD1 or TRBD2 (5 bases each). Germline V CDR1 and CDR2: SGDLS, YYNGEE. The CDR3 has 14 amino acids. Trimming pared 4 bases from V and 8 bases from J, leaving 15 bases between. In DNA, the CDR3 is TGTGCCAGCAGCCCATGGGACGGGTTGGGGGAGCTGTTTTTT. Translated: CASSPWDGLGELFF.

This clonotype was recorded a few times. The J gene is TRBJ1-4, the V gene TRBV2; no reliable D call. Germline CDR1 is SNHLY and CDR2 is FYNNEI. Trimming took off 8 bases at V and 10 bases at J, with 17 bases between the two ends. CDR3 length: 13 residues. Here the CDR3 reads CASRGSPGGKLFF. CDR3 coding DNA: TGTGCCAGCCGAGGGAGCCCGGGCGGAAAACTGTTTTTT.

J is TRBJ2-5 and V is TRBV29-1, with D possibly TRBD1 on 5 matching bases. The CDR3 loop spans 14 amino acids. Germline-derived CDR1 and CDR2 are SQVTM and ANQGSEA. Trimming took 3 bases from V and 2 from J, leaving 13 bases between them. The CDR3 DNA reads as TGCAGCGTTGACGGCACAGGCCAACAAGAGACCCAGTACTTC. This translates into CSVDGTGQQETQYF.

This clonotype has just a few counts. The V call is TRBV7-2, the J call TRBJ1-6; D ambiguous. The ends were cut back, 5 bases at V and 6 bases at J, with 8 bases in the middle. The CDR3 consists of 13 residues. Germline CDR1 reads SGHTA; CDR2 reads FQGNSA. For the CDR3, the DNA is TGTGCCAGCAGCCCACGGACTAATTCACCCCTCCACTTT. Encoded protein: CASSPRTNSPLHF. The entire variable domain, with the rest obtained from reference TRBV7-2 and TRBJ1-6, is as follows: GAGVSQSPSNKVTEKGKDVELRCDPISGHTALYWYRQSLGQGLEFLIYFQGNSAPDKSGLPSDRFSAERTGGSVSTLTIQRTQQEDSAVYLCASSPRTNSPLHFGNGTRLTVT.

In this sample, this clonotype turned up many times. The chain employs TRBV5-1 and TRBJ2-1; no firm D call. The CDR3 runs 13 residues. Germline CDR1 reads SGHRS; CDR2 reads YFSETQ. The V end was cut by 4 bases, the J end by 8 bases, with 13 bases between. This CDR3 reads CASSPDVLDEQFF. CDR3 nucleotides: TGCGCCAGCAGCCCGGACGTCCTGGATGAGCAGTTCTTC.

V gene TRBV6-5 combines with J gene TRBJ1-1; D unresolved. The germline V and J ends were trimmed by 8 bases and 8 bases, with 12 bases remaining between them. CDR1 is MNHEY, CDR2 SVGAGI, per germline. This CDR3 comprises 11 residues. In nucleotides, the CDR3 is TGTGCCAGCGGTTGGGGATTCGAAGCTTTCTTT. Protein sequence: CASGWGFEAFF.

This clonotype has ten or more counts. The chain uses TRBV2 and TRBJ1-4; TRBD1 matches 7 bases. Germline CDR1 reads SNHLY; CDR2 reads FYNNEI. The V and J ends lost 10 bases and 7 bases, in that order; junction bases with no gene match: 15. The CDR3 runs 15 residues. CDR3 sequence (DNA): TGTGCCACTAAAAGGGGGCAGGCCCGTACTGAAAAACTGTTTTTT. Its translation is CATKRGQARTEKLFF.